Sequencing of this T cell receptor (beta chain) was carried out in a study of naive and memory T cell subsets. Findings of the study overall: Potentially, T cell activation and differentiation skew this RNA-based measurement. Reportedly, tuberculin skin test sites gave far more TCRs than other biopsies.

Ligated cDNA underwent four rounds of PCR with nested alpha and beta constant region primers and SP2. Blood and skin TCR RNA was reverse transcribed with alpha and beta constant primers. TCRdb re-called the UMI-ligation and nested PCR reads with MiXCR, one entry per CDR3 protein. Seen here are 750 to 800 distinct CDR3 sequences, approximately 3.7% observed once, and the top ten hold roughly a fifth. By sample share, this clonotype is medium-sized. Its target is not known. A UMI-containing oligonucleotide was joined by 3' ligation to the TCR cDNA template. Sequenced material: skin, taken from a tuberculin skin test site or a saline-injected site (not recorded which). This receptor was taken from an adult in good health.

CDR3 residues: CASSPALAPPYNEQFF. The DNA for the CDR3 is TGTGCCAGCAGCCCAGCACTAGCGCCACCCTACAATGAGCAGTTCTTC. This chain connects TRBV7-8 to TRBJ2-1; TRBD2 agrees at 7 bases. Trimming cost V 5 bases and J 2 bases; bases outside gene matches: 9. The CDR3 covers 16 residues. In germline, CDR1 is SGHVS, CDR2 FQNEAQ. Looking up the rest from reference TRBV7-8 and TRBJ2-1 gives the full variable domain: GAGVSQSPRYKVAKRGQDVALRCDPISGHVSLFWYQQALGQGPEFLTYFQNEAQLDKSGLPSDRFFAERPEGSVSTLKIQRTQQEDSAVYLCASSPALAPPYNEQFFGPGTRLTVL.